The clone carrying this TCR beta chain came up many times. This sample was taken from a study of Graves' ophthalmopathy and Graves' hyperthyroidism. V shed 5 bases, J shed 6 bases, and the junction held 11 bases outside the gene matches. The CDR3 extends over 16 amino acids. Per germline, CDR1 MDHEN and CDR2 SYDVKM. Researchers took RNA transcripts and amplified TCR beta CDR3 regions from them. A first-round RT-PCR used HTBI primers, followed by a second-round multiplex PCR. TCRdb fed the multiplex PCR reads into MiXCR, producing one record per CDR3 protein. This table has approximately 410,000 distinct CDR3 sequences, less than 20% appearing once.

The source of this sequence is a woman younger than 30 with stable Graves' hyperthyroidism. The source material was peripheral blood. V and J are TRBV28 and TRBJ1-5; 9 bases align to TRBD1. CDR3 in amino acids: CASSPTTGGGSQPQHF. CDR3 sequence (DNA): TGTGCCAGCAGTCCTACAACAGGGGGCGGATCTCAGCCCCAGCATTTT.